The 13 T cell receptor beta chains presented below share a single source sample, sequenced in a study of blood T cell repertoires in COVID-19. Sequencing was performed with immunoSEQ multiplex PCR; in TCRdb, only in-frame clones are kept and a portion is missing. Among approximately 150,000 clones, roughly 85% were seen once, and the ten largest hold more than 5%. What was sequenced was peripheral blood. These receptor sequences come from a woman in her 50s with COVID-19, enrolled during active disease.

V usage is TRBV4-1 and J usage is TRBJ1-5; possible D gene TRBD1, 6 bases. This CDR3 has 13 amino acids. The V end lost 4 bases, the J end lost 3 bases, and 7 bases lay between the germline ends. The V gene's germline CDR1 is MGHRA and CDR2 YSYEKL. The CDR3 spells CASSRTVNQPQHF. CDR3 coding DNA: TGCGCCAGCAGCCGGACAGTCAATCAGCCCCAGCATTTT.

The chain recombines TRBV10-3 with TRBJ2-3, with 7 bases aligning to TRBD1. The length of the CDR3 is 13 residues. Per the germline V gene, CDR1 is ENHRY and CDR2 is SYGVKD. With 5 bases clipped from V and 4 bases from J, the junction kept 3 bases outside the gene matches. CDR3 sequence (DNA): TGTGCCATCAGTCGACAGGGACCAGATACGCAGTATTTT. Translation gives CAISRQGPDTQYF.

The V call is TRBV7-3, the J call TRBJ2-3; possible D gene TRBD2, 6 bases. Germline loops: CDR1 SGHTA, CDR2 FQGTGA. The CDR3 length is 15 residues. V lost 3 bases and J 2 bases, leaving 12 bases between the germline ends. The CDR3 DNA follows: TGTGCCAGCAGCTTTAGTCGGGGGAACACAGATACGCAGTATTTT. Its protein product is CASSFSRGNTDTQYF. The full variable domain, with the rest looked up from reference TRBV7-3 and TRBJ2-3, is GAGVSQTPSNKVTEKGKYVELRCDPISGHTALYWYRQSLGQGPEFLIYFQGTGAADDSGLPNDRFFAVRPEGSVSTLKIQRTERGDSAVYLCASSFSRGNTDTQYFGPGTRLTVL.

V and J are TRBV3-1 (or the pseudogene TRBV3-2) and TRBJ1-4, with TRBD1 matching over 9 bases. The V gene end was trimmed by 8 bases and the J gene end by 5 bases; junction bases not matched to a gene: 6. CDR3 length equals 14 residues. CDR1 is LGHDT and CDR2 is YNNKEL in the germline V gene (reference sequence). As DNA, the CDR3 is TGTGCCAGCTGTCCGGGACAGGGAAATGAAAAACTGTTTTTT. The encoded protein is CASCPGQGNEKLFF.

The chain joins TRBV5-1 to TRBJ2-5, with D perhaps matching TRBD1 (5 bases). Trimming shortened V by 0 bases and J by 5 bases, and 14 bases separated the two germline ends. Germline CDR1 is SGHRS and CDR2 is YFSETQ. The CDR3 is made up of 15 amino acids. CDR3 DNA sequence: TGCGCCAGCAGCTTGGCCGACAGTACGAGCGAGACCCAGTACTTC. It translates to CASSLADSTSETQYF.

This clone has just a few counts. This sequence joins TRBV12-2 and TRBJ2-3; the table names TRBD2, a call not compared with the DNA. TRBV12-2 has pseudogene status. CDR3 length equals 15 residues. The CDR3 DNA sequence: TGTGCAAGTCGCTTAATCGCGGGGGGACTGGGTACGCAGTATTTT. Its protein product is CASRLIAGGLGTQYF.

This sequence joins TRBV7-3 and TRBJ2-2, with a tentative D call TRBD2 (6 bases). CDR3 size: 16 residues. Deletions cut 0 bases from V and 2 bases from J, with 10 bases between. Germline V lookup: CDR1 SGHTA, CDR2 FQGTGA. This CDR3 is CASSLTGTLNTGELFF. The CDR3 region has the DNA TGTGCCAGCAGCTTAACGGGGACTCTAAACACCGGGGAGCTGTTTTTT.

The chain links TRBV10-1 to TRBJ2-4, with D maybe TRBD1 (5 bases). Trimming left V 10 bases short and J 1 base short, with 20 bases between. CDR3 length: 16 amino acids. CDR1 and CDR2 (germline): WNHNN, SYGVQD (reference sequence). This CDR3 is CATDCQGPVAKNIQYF. In nucleotides, the CDR3 is TGCGCCACCGATTGTCAGGGCCCCGTGGCCAAAAACATTCAGTACTTC.

A few counts support this clone. This rearrangement joins TRBV2 to TRBJ1-3, with D unclear. This CDR3 comprises 15 residues. The V gene lost 2 bases and the J gene lost 0 bases, with 8 bases spanning the gap. The germline CDR1 and CDR2 sequences are SNHLY and FYNNEI. CDR3 coding DNA: TGTGCCAGCAGTGAATTTGAGTTCTCTGGAAACACCATATATTTT. It yields the protein CASSEFEFSGNTIYF.

J is TRBJ1-1 and V is TRBV4-1; 12 bases fit TRBD1. The CDR3 length is 15 residues. Losses at the gene ends were 4 bases for V and 2 bases for J; bases not matched to a gene: 2. Germline assignment: CDR1 MGHRA and CDR2 YSYEKL. This CDR3 reads CASSPGTGGNTEAFF. The DNA of the CDR3 is TGCGCCAGCAGCCCCGGGACAGGGGGCAACACTGAAGCTTTCTTT.

This clone was seen more than once but under ten times. The chain employs TRBV7-3 and TRBJ1-1, with TRBD1 matching over 7 bases. CDR3 length: 13 residues. V was pared by 4 bases and J by 4 bases, with 3 bases of the junction left unmatched. Looked up from germline, CDR1 is SGHTA and CDR2 is FQGTGA. The CDR3 spells CASSSQGSTEAFF. The CDR3 DNA follows: TGTGCCAGCAGCTCACAGGGGAGCACTGAAGCTTTCTTT.

This rearrangement joins TRBV5-6 to TRBJ2-7; possibly TRBD1 for D (6 bases). The germline CDR1 and CDR2 sequences are SGHDT and YYEEEE. V was shortened by 0 bases and J by 1 base, with 14 bases between the two germline ends. The CDR3 runs 16 residues. CDR3: CASSLAPTGSSYEQYF. The CDR3 DNA is TGTGCCAGCAGCTTGGCCCCTACAGGGTCATCCTACGAGCAGTACTTC.

This rearrangement joins TRBV5-6 to TRBJ1-6; no clear D. Germline CDR1 and CDR2: SGHDT and YYEEEE. The V gene lost 2 bases and the J gene lost 8 bases, with 8 bases spanning the gap. The length of the CDR3 is 13 residues. The CDR3 protein is CASSLLPDSPLHF. The CDR3 region has the DNA TGTGCCAGCAGCTTACTCCCGGATTCACCCCTCCACTTT.